This T cell receptor (beta chain) was sequenced in a study of PD-1 blockade in classical Hodgkin lymphoma. On this clone itself: What it recognizes is unknown.

Sample time point: cycle 4 day 1 (C4D1), after five to seven weeks of nivolumab. All the patients suffered relapse after autologous stem cell transplantation, and brentuximab vedotin exposure differed. Complete response, partial response or progressive disease were the best responses. Produced via immunoSEQ multiplex PCR; TCRdb's table is partial and in-frame only. The sample includes 40,000 to 55,000 clones, approximately 80% of them seen just once. This CDR3 spans 14 amino acids. V lost 6 bases and J lost 6; bases outside the gene matches: 7. Germline CDR1 is SGHRS and CDR2 is YFSETQ. Study-wide results and caveats: Whoever responded completely had baseline diversity much like that seen in newly diagnosed patients.

The input for sequencing was peripheral blood mononuclear cells (PBMCs), taken before the fourth cycle of nivolumab. This rearrangement joins TRBV5-1 to TRBJ1-2; 11 bases map to TRBD1. The TCR originated in a human donor with classical Hodgkin lymphoma. This chain's CDR3 is CASTRDRGEDGYTF. Written as DNA, the CDR3 is TGCGCCAGCACGAGGGACAGGGGGGAGGATGGCTACACCTTC.